Sequencing of this T cell receptor beta chain was carried out in a study of blood T cell repertoires in COVID-19. Whole-study context: Sources were T cells, B-cell-depleted T cells, or PBMCs; the material itself was cDNA or gDNA.

This CDR3 comprises 16 residues. The ends lost 3 bases at V and 7 bases at J; junction bases unmatched: 8. Per the germline V gene, CDR1 is LGHNA and CDR2 is YNFKEQ. Here immunoSEQ multiplex PCR was the method, and the copy in TCRdb shows in-frame clones only, minus some. Of roughly 120,000 clones in the sample, more than 75% were seen once. The chain is built from TRBV4-2 and TRBJ2-2; 10 bases agree with TRBD1. The sequence came from a human donor in a cohort sampled during active COVID-19. Sequencing input: peripheral blood. The DNA for the CDR3 is TGTGCCAGCAGCCATGCCCGGACAGGGGGAGGCGGGGAGCTGTTTTTT. Amino acids: CASSHARTGGGGELFF.